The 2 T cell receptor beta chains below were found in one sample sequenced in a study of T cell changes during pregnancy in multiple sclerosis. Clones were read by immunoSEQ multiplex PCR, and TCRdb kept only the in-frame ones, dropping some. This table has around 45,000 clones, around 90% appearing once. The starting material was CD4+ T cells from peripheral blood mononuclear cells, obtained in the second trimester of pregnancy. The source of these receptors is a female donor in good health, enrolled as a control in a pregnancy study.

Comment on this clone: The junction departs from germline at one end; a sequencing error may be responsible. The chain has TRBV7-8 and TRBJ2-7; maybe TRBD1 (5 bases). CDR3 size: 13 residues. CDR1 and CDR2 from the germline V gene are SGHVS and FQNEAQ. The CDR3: CASTLSRAHEQYF. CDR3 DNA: TGTGCCAGCACCTTAAGCAGGGCACACGAGCAGTACTTC.

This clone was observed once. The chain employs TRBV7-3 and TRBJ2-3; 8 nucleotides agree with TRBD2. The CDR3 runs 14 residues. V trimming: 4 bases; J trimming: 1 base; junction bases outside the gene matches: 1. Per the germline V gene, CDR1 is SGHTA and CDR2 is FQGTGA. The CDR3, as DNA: TGTGCCAGCAGCTCCGGGGGGGGCACAGATACGCAGTATTTT. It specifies CASSSGGGTDTQYF.